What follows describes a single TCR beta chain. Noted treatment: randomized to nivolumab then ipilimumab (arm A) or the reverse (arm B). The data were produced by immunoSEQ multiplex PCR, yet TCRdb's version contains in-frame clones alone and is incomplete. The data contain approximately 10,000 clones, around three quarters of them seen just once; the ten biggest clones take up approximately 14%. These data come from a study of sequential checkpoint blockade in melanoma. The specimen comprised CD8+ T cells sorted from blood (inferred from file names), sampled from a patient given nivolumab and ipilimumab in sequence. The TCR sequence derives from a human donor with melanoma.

CDR3 sequence: CASSESDTGYHYGYTF. In DNA form, the CDR3 reads TGCGCCAGCAGTGAGTCAGATACAGGGTATCACTATGGCTACACCTTC. The chain has TRBV10-2 and TRBJ1-2, with D perhaps matching TRBD1 (6 bases). V lost 0 bases, J lost 3 bases, and 14 bases lay in between. The CDR3 has 16 amino acids. Germline CDR1 reads WSHSY; CDR2 reads SAAADI.